This TCR beta chain comes out of a study of cytomegalovirus exposure and HLA in healthy donors. In the study overall: It was reported in a later analysis that the approximately 120 validation repertoires used the same platform as the approximately 650 first-cohort repertoires.

TCRdb keeps only in-frame clones here, not all; method: immunoSEQ multiplex PCR. The sample has fewer than 150,000 clones; just over 85% are singletons. Remarks on this clone: Its antigen is undetermined.

V lost 1 base and J lost 8, with 18 bases in between. Germline CDR1 is SGHRS and CDR2 is YFSETQ. This CDR3 is 15 amino acids long. Study results and limitations: It was around 160 TCR beta chains that were listed as cytomegalovirus-associated. CMV antigen specificity of a few CMV-associated chains was confirmed in vitro.

The source is a woman aged 18 to 35 in good health and CMV-seropositive. Input material: PBMCs. The chain recombines TRBV5-1 with TRBJ1-1, with D possibly matching TRBD1 (5 bases). The chain's CDR3 is CASSLLGTAAEEAFF. In DNA form, the CDR3 reads TGCGCCAGCAGCTTGTTGGGGACTGCAGCTGAAGAAGCTTTCTTT. Full variable domain (missing parts from reference TRBV5-1 and TRBJ1-1): KAGVTQTPRYLIKTRGQQVTLSCSPISGHRSVSWYQQTPGQGLQFLFEYFSETQRNKGNFPGRFSGRQFSNSRSEMNVSTLELGDSALYLCASSLLGTAAEEAFFGQGTRLTVV.